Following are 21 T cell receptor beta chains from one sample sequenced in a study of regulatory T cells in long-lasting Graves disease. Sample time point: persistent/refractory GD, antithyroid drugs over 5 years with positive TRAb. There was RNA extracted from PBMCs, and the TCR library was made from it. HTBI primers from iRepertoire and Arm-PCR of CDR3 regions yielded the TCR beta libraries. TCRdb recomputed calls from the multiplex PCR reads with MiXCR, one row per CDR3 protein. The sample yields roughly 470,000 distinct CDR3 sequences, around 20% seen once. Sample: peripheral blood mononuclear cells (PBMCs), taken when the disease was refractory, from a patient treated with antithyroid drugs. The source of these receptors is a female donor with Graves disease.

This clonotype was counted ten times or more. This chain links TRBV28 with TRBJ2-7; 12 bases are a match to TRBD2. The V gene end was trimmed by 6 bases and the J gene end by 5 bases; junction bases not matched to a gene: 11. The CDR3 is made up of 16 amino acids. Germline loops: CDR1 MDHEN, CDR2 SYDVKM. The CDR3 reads CASSYPLAGGRDEQYF. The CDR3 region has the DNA TGTGCCAGCAGCTACCCCCTAGCGGGAGGGAGGGACGAGCAGTACTTC.

The CDR3 loop is CATSGPDREAFF. The DNA for the CDR3 is TGCGCCACCTCGGGCCCCGATAGGGAAGCTTTCTTT. The chain is built from TRBV4-1 and TRBJ1-1; D is unresolved. CDR1 is MGHRA, CDR2 YSYEKL, per germline. This CDR3 is built from 12 residues. V gave up 10 bases and J gave up 8 bases, with 17 bases separating them.

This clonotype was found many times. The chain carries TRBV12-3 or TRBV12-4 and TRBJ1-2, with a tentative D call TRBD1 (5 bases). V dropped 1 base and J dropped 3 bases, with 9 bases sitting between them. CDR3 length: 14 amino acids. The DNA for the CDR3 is TGTGCCAGCAGTTTAGGGCAGGGTGACTATGGCTACACCTTC. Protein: CASSLGQGDYGYTF.

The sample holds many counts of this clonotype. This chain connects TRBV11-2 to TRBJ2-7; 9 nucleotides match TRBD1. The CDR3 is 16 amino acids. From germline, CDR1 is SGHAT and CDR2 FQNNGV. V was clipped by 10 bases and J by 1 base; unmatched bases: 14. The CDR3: CATLPSPGQGSYEQYF. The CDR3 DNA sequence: TGTGCCACCTTACCGTCGCCGGGACAGGGATCCTACGAGCAGTACTTC.

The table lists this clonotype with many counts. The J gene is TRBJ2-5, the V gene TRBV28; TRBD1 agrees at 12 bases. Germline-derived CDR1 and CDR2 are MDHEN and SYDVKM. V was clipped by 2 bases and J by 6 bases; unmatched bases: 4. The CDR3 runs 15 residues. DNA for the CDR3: TGTGCCAGCAGTTTAGGGACAGGGGGCGTCAAGACCCAGTACTTC. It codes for CASSLGTGGVKTQYF.

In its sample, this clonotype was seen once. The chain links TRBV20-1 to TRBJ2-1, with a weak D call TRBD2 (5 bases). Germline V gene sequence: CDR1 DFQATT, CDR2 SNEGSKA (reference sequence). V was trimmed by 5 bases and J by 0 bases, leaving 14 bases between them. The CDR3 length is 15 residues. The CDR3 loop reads CSARKLGSSYNEQFF. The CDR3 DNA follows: TGCAGTGCTCGAAAACTAGGGAGCTCCTACAATGAGCAGTTCTTC.

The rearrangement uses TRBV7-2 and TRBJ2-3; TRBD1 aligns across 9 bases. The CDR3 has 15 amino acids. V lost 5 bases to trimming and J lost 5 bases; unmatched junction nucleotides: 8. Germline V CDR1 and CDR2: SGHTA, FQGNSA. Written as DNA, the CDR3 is TGTGCCAGCAGCCCCCGGGACAGGGAGTTAGATACGCAGTATTTT. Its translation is CASSPRDRELDTQYF.

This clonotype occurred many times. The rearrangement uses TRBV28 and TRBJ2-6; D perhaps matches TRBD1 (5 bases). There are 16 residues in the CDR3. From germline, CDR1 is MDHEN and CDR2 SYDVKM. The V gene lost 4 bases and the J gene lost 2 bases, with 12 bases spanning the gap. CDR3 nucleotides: TGTGCCAGCAGTTCGCCATCGACAGCTGGGGCCAACGTCCTGACTTTC. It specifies CASSSPSTAGANVLTF.

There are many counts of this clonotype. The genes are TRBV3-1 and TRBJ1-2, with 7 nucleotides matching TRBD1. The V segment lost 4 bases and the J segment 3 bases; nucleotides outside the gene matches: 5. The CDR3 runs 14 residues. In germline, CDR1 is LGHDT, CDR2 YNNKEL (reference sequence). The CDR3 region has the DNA TGTGCCAGCAGCCCCAGAGGGGGCGACTATGGCTACACCTTC. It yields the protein CASSPRGGDYGYTF.

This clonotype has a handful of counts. The DNA of the CDR3 is TGCAGCGTTGAGGTGCTAGCGAGGAACACCGGGGAGCTGTTTTTT. It is translated as CSVEVLARNTGELFF. The chain uses TRBV29-1 and TRBJ2-2; D is possibly TRBD2 (6 bases). Germline CDR1 reads SQVTM; CDR2 reads ANQGSEA. The CDR3 loop spans 15 amino acids. Trimming pared 3 bases from V and 1 base from J, leaving 12 bases between.

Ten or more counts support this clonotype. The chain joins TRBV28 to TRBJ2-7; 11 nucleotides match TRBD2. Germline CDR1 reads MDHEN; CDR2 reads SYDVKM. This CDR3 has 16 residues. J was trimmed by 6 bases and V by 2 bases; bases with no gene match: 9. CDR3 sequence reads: CASSLGTSGAKGEQYF. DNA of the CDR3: TGTGCCAGCAGTTTAGGGACTAGCGGCGCAAAGGGCGAGCAGTACTTC.

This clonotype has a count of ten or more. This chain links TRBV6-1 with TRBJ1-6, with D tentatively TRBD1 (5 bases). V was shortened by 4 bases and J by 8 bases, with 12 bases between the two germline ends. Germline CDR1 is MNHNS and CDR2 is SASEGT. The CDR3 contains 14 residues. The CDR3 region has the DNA TGTGCCAGCAGTGGGGGACGGGTTTATTCACCCCTCCACTTT. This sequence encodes CASSGGRVYSPLHF.

CDR3 in DNA: TGTGCCAGTAGTGGGCCCGCTAGATCCTACGAGCAGTACTTC. This codes for CASSGPARSYEQYF. The chain combines TRBV19 with TRBJ2-7; the D is unclear. The length of the CDR3 is 14 residues. V was clipped by 5 bases and J by 1 base, with 12 bases between them. Germline V gene sequence: CDR1 LNHDA, CDR2 SQIVND (reference sequence).

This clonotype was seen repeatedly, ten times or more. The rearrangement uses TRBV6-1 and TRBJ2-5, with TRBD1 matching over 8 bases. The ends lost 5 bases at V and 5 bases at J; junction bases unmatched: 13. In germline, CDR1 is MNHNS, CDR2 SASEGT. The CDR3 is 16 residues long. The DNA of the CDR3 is TGTGCCAGCAGTCCGGGGACAGGTCGAAGAGCGGAGACCCAGTACTTC. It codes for CASSPGTGRRAETQYF.

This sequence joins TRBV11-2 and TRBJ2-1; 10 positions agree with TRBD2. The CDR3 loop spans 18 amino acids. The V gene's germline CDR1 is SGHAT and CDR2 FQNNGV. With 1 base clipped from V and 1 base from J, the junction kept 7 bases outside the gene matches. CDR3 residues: CASSLAGLAGVSYNEQFF. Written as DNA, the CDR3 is TGTGCCAGCAGCTTAGCGGGCCTAGCGGGAGTTTCCTACAATGAGCAGTTCTTC.

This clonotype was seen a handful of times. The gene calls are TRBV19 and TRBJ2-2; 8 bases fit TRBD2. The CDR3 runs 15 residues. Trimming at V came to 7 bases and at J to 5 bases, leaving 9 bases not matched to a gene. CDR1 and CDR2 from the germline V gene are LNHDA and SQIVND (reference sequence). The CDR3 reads CASTTLAGLTGELFF. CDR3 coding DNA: TGTGCCAGTACCACGCTAGCGGGTCTTACCGGGGAGCTGTTTTTT.

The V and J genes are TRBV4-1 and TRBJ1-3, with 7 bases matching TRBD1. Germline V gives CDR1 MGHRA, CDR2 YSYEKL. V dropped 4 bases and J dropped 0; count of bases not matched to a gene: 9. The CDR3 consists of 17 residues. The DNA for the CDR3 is TGCGCCAGCAGCCCCCTCAAGGGGGCGAGCTCTGGAAACACCATATATTTT. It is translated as CASSPLKGASSGNTIYF.

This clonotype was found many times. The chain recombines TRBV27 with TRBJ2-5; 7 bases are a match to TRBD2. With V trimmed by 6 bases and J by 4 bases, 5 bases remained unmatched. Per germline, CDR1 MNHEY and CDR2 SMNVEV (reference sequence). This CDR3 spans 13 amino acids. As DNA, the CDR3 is TGTGCCAGCAGAATCTTAGCGGGAGAGACCCAGTACTTC. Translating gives CASRILAGETQYF.

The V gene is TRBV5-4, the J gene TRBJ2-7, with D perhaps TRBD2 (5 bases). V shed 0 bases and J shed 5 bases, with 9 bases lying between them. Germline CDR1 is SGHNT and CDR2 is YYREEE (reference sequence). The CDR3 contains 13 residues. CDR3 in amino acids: CASSLVSANEQYF. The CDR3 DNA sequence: TGTGCCAGCAGCTTGGTTAGCGCCAACGAGCAGTACTTC. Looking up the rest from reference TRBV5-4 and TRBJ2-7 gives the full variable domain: ETGVTQSPTHLIKTRGQQVTLRCSSQSGHNTVSWYQQALGQGPQFIFQYYREEENGRGNFPPRFSGLQFPNYSSELNVNALELDDSALYLCASSLVSANEQYFGPGTRLTVT.

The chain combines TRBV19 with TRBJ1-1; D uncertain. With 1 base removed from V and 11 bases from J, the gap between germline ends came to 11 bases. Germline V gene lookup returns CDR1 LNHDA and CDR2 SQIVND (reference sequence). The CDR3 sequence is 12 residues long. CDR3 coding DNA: TGTGCCAGTAGTATAGGACCGTCGGTGGCTTTCTTT. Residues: CASSIGPSVAFF.

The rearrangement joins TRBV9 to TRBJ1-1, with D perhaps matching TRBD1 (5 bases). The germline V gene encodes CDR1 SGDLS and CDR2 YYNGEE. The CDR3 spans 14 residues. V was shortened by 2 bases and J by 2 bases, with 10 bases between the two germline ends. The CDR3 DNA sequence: TGTGCCAGCAGCGTGGGGGGGACTAACACTGAAGCTTTCTTT. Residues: CASSVGGTNTEAFF.